The sequence of this T cell receptor beta chain was determined in a study of lymphopenia after photon versus proton radiotherapy. Clones were sequenced by immunoSEQ multiplex PCR, and TCRdb holds only the in-frame ones, with some missing. Here the sample spans tens of thousands of clones, about 86% being singletons. Trimming stripped 1 base from V and 7 bases from J, with 8 bases between. This CDR3 is 13 amino acids long. CDR1 is SEHNR, CDR2 FQNEAQ, per germline (reference sequence). The source was peripheral blood, collected from a patient treated with proton-based radiotherapy. The chain joins TRBV7-9 to TRBJ1-5; D is ambiguous. This TCR was sampled from a man aged 55 to 70 with pancreatic cancer. The chain's CDR3 is CASSLGSGQPQHF. The DNA for the CDR3 is TGTGCCAGCAGCTTAGGGTCCGGGCAGCCCCAGCATTTT.